This T cell receptor (beta chain) was sequenced in a study of CD8 T cells in ankylosing spondylitis. Overall study results and limits: Characteristic of ankylosing spondylitis blood, it appeared, was a TCR beta motif comprising several highly homologous variants. Reportedly, matched ankylosing spondylitis synovial fluid was significantly enriched for disease-linked clones.

As the method for making TCR beta libraries, quantitative 5'-RACE with molecular barcodes was used. TCRdb analysed the 5' RACE reads with MiXCR anew, one entry per CDR3 protein. The sample records under 850,000 distinct CDR3 sequences, under 20% being singletons. The CDR3 has 16 residues. J gave up 2 bases and V 3 bases, and 6 bases lay outside the gene matches. Germline CDR1 KGHDR, CDR2 SFDVKD. This clonotype came up a few times. Its antigen is not known. The source material was blood, either unsorted or a sorted T cell fraction (not recorded which). V is TRBV24-1 and J is TRBJ2-3; 8 positions match TRBD1. The TCR comes from a male donor with ankylosing spondylitis. DNA for the CDR3: TGTGCCACCAGTGATCCGACAGGGGACTCCACAGATACGCAGTATTTT. It encodes CATSDPTGDSTDTQYF.